This TCR beta chain was found in a study of molecular identifiers for immune sequencing clone quantification. Overall study findings and caveats: The study found clones above 20 RNA copies held over 98% of effector molecules and under 1% in naive cells.

CD8+CD4-CCR7+CD45RA+ cells were sorted as naive CD8 T cells. As regards this clonotype: The antigen remains unidentified.

Bulk TCR library preparation followed previously described methods with listed TCR primers. TCRdb reprocessed the PCR reads with MiXCR, giving one entry per CDR3 protein. The table has approximately 590,000 distinct CDR3 sequences, about 25% seen once. Germline trimming cut 4 bases from V and 0 bases from J; bases unmatched to any gene: 10. Per germline, CDR1 DFQATT and CDR2 SNEGSKA (reference sequence). The CDR3 runs 16 residues. The TCR comes from a human donor in good health. Some libraries in this study had Jurkat cell RNA spiked in. This chain connects TRBV20-1 to TRBJ1-2; the match to TRBD1 covers 8 bases. Sequenced sample: naive CD8+ T cells from blood, with Jurkat cell RNA spiked in. Subset specified: FACS-sorted CD8+CD4-CCR7+CD45RA+ naive T cells. CDR3 sequence reads: CSATAPGTGPNYGYTF. The CDR3 DNA is TGCAGTGCTACCGCCCCGGGGACAGGCCCTAACTATGGCTACACCTTC.